This passage covers 6 T cell receptor beta chains from one sample sequenced in a study of Ad26.COV2.S vaccination and SARS-CoV-2 variants. Profiled with immunoSEQ multiplex PCR; TCRdb holds only in-frame clones, not every one. Of approximately 450,000 clones listed, 75% to 95% are singletons. As to treatment: over 15 received Ad26.COV2.S at low or high dose, single or two shots; about 5 received placebo; per-sample allocation not given. Day 63 after the first vaccine or placebo injection was the time point for sampling. Sample: peripheral blood, taken in a trial of Ad26.COV2.S vaccine versus placebo. These receptors were taken from a person aged 18-65 years who received the Ad26.COV2.S COVID-19 vaccine or a placebo.

This sequence joins TRBV7-6 and TRBJ1-1; 9 bases fit TRBD1. Trimming removed 1 base from V and 1 base from J; junction bases left unmatched: 7. The CDR3 runs to 17 residues. Germline V gene lookup returns CDR1 SGHVS and CDR2 FNYEAQ. As DNA, the CDR3 is TGTGCCAGCAGCTTAGATTTGGGGACAGGGAGGAACACTGAAGCTTTCTTT. Its protein product is CASSLDLGTGRNTEAFF.

V and J are TRBV24-1 and TRBJ2-7; perhaps TRBD1 as D (6 bases). V lost 4 bases to trimming and J lost 3 bases, with 18 bases between them. The CDR3 loop spans 16 amino acids. Germline V gene lookup returns CDR1 KGHDR and CDR2 SFDVKD. The CDR3, as DNA: TGTGCCACCAGTGACCGTACAGGGCTAGGGTTCTACGAGCAGTACTTC. It codes for CATSDRTGLGFYEQYF.

The chain links TRBV11-2 to TRBJ2-7, with D perhaps TRBD1 (5 bases). The germline CDR1 and CDR2 sequences are SGHAT and FQNNGV. V lost 2 bases and J 3 bases, leaving 11 bases between the germline ends. The CDR3 sequence is 14 residues long. The CDR3 protein is CASSLMDNLYEQYF. CDR3 DNA sequence: TGTGCCAGCAGCTTAATGGACAACCTCTACGAGCAGTACTTC.

The chain recombines TRBV30 with TRBJ2-1; a weak D match, TRBD1 (6 bases). The V and J ends lost 1 base and 0 bases respectively, with 13 bases between them. This CDR3 contains 16 residues. Germline CDR1 reads GTSNPN; CDR2 reads SVGIG (reference sequence). CDR3 amino acids: CAWSERGLSSYNEQFF. CDR3 nucleotide sequence: TGTGCCTGGAGTGAGAGGGGGTTAAGCTCCTACAATGAGCAGTTCTTC. Looking up the rest from reference TRBV30 and TRBJ2-1 gives the full variable domain: SQTIHQWPATLVQPVGSPLSLECTVEGTSNPNLYWYRQAAGRGLQLLFYSVGIGQISSEVPQNLSASRPQDRQFILSSKKLLLSDSGFYLCAWSERGLSSYNEQFFGPGTRLTVL.

The gene calls are TRBV3-1 (or the pseudogene TRBV3-2) and TRBJ2-5, with 7 bases matching TRBD2. Germline trimming cut 3 bases from V and 8 bases from J; bases unmatched to any gene: 6. Germline-derived CDR1 and CDR2 are LGHDT and YNNKEL (reference sequence). The CDR3 covers 13 residues. CDR3 protein: CASSQSGGDTQYF. The CDR3 nucleotides read TGTGCCAGCAGCCAGTCGGGAGGTGATACCCAGTACTTC.

J is TRBJ2-1 and V is TRBV14; either TRBD1 or TRBD2 may fit D (5 bases each). Germline V gives CDR1 SGHDN, CDR2 FVKESK. CDR3 length equals 14 residues. Trimming removed 1 base at V and 9 bases at J, with 13 bases between. For the CDR3, the DNA is TGTGCCAGCAGCCAAGTTGGGGGACCCACTGAGCAGTTCTTC. It codes for CASSQVGGPTEQFF.